This T cell receptor beta chain came from a study of beta chain features in type 1 diabetes. Broader study findings: Type 1 diabetes patients had TCRB CDR3s that were shorter (moderately but significantly so) in all four CD4+ subsets.

All sorted populations exceeded 95% purity. There are a few counts of this clone. Its antigen remains unknown. Since all of the isolated RNA was reverse transcribed, expressed TCRB transcripts were what got sequenced. Using immunoSEQ multiplex PCR, the repertoire was profiled, and TCRdb retains in-frame clones only, with some absent. The sample holds about 330,000 clones, around 10% seen once. Trimming at V came to 3 bases and at J to 12 bases, leaving 14 bases not matched to a gene. The CDR3 runs to 15 residues. The germline V gene has CDR1 LNHDA and CDR2 SQIVND (reference sequence). V usage is TRBV19 and J usage is TRBJ2-1, with TRBD2 matching over 7 bases. The receptor was derived from a woman in her twenties or thirties in good health. The material sequenced was naive CD4+ T cells from blood. In nucleotides, the CDR3 is TGTGCCAGTAGTATTCTCATCACTAGGCCGGGAGGGCAGTTCTTC. This encodes CASSILITRPGGQFF.